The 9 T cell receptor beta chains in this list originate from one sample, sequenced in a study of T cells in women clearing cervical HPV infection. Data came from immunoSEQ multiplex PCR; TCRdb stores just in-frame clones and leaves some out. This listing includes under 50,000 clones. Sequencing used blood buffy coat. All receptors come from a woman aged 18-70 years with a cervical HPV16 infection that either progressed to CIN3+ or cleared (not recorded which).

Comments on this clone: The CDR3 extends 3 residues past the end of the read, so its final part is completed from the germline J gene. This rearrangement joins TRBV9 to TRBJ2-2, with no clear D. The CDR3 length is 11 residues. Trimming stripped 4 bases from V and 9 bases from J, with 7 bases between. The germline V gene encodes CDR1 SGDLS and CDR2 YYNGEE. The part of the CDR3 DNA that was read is TGTGCCAGCAGCCCTGGCAGGGAG. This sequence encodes CASSPGRE. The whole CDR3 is CASSPGRELFF.

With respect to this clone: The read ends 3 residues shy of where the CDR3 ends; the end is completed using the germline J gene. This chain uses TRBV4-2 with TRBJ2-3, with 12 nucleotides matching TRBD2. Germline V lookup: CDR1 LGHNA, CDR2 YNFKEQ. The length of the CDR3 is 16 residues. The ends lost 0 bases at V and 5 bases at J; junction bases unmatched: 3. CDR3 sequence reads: CASSQDASGGGDTQYF. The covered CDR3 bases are TGTGCCAGCAGCCAAGATGCTAGCGGGGGGGGAGATACG.

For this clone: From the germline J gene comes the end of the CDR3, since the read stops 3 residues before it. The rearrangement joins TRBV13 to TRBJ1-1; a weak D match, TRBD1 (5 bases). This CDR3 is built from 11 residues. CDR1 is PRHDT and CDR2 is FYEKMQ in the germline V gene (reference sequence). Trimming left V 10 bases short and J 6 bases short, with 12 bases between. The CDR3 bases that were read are TGTGCCACATCAGACAGCGCTGAA. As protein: CATSDSAE. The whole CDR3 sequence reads CATSDSAEAFF.

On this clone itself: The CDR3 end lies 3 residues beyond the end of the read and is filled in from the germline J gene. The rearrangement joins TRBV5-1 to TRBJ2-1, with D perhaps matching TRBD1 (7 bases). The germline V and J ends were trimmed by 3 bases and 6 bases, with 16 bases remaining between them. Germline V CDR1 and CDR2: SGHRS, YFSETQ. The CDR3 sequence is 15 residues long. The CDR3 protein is CASSSNRGGGNEQFF. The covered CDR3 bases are TGCGCCAGCAGCTCGAACAGGGGAGGTGGCAATGAG. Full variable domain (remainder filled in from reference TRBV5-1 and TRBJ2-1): KAGVTQTPRYLIKTRGQQVTLSCSPISGHRSVSWYQQTPGQGLQFLFEYFSETQRNKGNFPGRFSGRQFSNSRSEMNVSTLELGDSALYLCASSSNRGGGNEQFFGPGTRLTVL.

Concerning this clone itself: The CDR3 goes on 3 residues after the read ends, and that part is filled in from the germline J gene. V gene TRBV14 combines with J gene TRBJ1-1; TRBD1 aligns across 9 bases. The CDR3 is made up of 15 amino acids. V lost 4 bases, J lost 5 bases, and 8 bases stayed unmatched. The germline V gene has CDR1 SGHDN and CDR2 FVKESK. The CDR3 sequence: CASSPPDRGRTEAFF. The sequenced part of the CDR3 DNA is TGTGCCAGCAGCCCCCCGGACAGGGGACGAACTGAA.

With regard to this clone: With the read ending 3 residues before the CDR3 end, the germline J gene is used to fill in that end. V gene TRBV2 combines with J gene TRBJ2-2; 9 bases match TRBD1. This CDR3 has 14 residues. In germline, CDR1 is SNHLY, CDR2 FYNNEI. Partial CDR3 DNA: TGTGCCAGCAGTCTACAGGGGGCAAATGAAAAG. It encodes CASSLQGANEK. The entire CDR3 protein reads CASSLQGANEKLFF.

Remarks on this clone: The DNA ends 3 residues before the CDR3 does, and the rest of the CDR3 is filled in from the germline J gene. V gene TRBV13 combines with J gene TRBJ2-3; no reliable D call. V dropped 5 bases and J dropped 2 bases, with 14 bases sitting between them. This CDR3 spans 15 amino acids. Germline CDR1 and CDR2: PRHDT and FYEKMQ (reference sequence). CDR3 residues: CASSVQYSITDTQYF. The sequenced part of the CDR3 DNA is TGTGCCAGCAGCGTACAGTATTCCATCACAGATACG.

CDR3 DNA (partial): TGTGCCAGCAGCGTCGACAGAAATGAG. Protein: CASSVDRNE. The entire CDR3 protein is CASSVDRNEQFF. The chain combines TRBV9 with TRBJ2-1; D may be TRBD1 (5 bases). Coverage ceases 3 residues before the CDR3 finishes, and the germline J gene fills in the end. V lost 2 bases, J lost 7 bases, and 7 bases lay in between. Germline V gene lookup returns CDR1 SGDLS and CDR2 YYNGEE. The length of the CDR3 is 12 residues.

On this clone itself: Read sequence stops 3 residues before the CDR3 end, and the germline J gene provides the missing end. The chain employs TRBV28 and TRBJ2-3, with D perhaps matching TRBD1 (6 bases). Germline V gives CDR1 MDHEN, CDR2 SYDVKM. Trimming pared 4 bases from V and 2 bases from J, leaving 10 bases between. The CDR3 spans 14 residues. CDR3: CASSSGQHTDTQYF. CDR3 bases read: TGTGCCAGCAGTTCCGGACAGCACACAGATACG.